The rows below give T cell receptor beta chains drawn from one sample of a study of Tregs in tolerant kidney transplant recipients. The protocol was immunoSEQ multiplex PCR, while the TCRdb copy is restricted to in-frame clones and leaves out a portion. There are roughly 80,000 clones in the sample; about 91% occur only once, and roughly 1.6% lies in the top ten. This specimen was CD4+ T cells from blood (PBMCs), taken 24 months after the transplant. The receptors stem from a human patient who received a combined kidney and bone marrow transplant. Some of these T cells may belong to the graft donor. Each CDR3 is given with its conserved first and last residue. Fields, in order: V gene, clone size, J gene, D gene, CDR3 protein, CDR3 DNA. A D gene is named only where the DNA matches it firmly. For some rows the clone size is stated as once, few or many, or as a class when expanded; others skip it.

TRBV5-1	-	TRBJ2-5	-	CASSLEGGETQYF	TGCGCCAGCAGCTTGGAAGGGGGAGAGACCCAGTACTTC
TRBV6-5	-	TRBJ2-1	TRBD2	CASSSWSGRNNEQFF	TGTGCCAGCAGCTCTTGGAGCGGGAGGAACAATGAGCAGTTCTTC
TRBV7-2	-	TRBJ2-1	TRBD2	CASSLGWAGGLNEQFF	TGTGCCAGCAGCCTTGGTTGGGCGGGGGGGCTGAATGAGCAGTTCTTC
TRBV5-5	-	TRBJ2-5	TRBD2	CASSWGAGATQETQYF	TGTGCCAGCAGCTGGGGAGCGGGGGCGACCCAAGAGACCCAGTACTTC
TRBV5-1	-	TRBJ1-2	TRBD1	CASRGQGFKMNGYTF	TGCGCCAGCAGGGGACAGGGTTTCAAGATGAATGGCTACACCTTC
TRBV7-9	-	TRBJ2-3	-	CASTPPWGGTDTQYF	TGTGCCAGCACACCCCCTTGGGGGGGCACAGATACGCAGTATTTT
TRBV11-3	-	TRBJ2-3	-	CASSPSRAGPGIDTQYF	TGTGCCAGCAGCCCCTCCAGGGCAGGGCCAGGTATAGATACGCAGTATTTT
TRBV18	-	TRBJ1-1	TRBD1	CASSARQGEAFF	TGTGCCAGCTCAGCCCGACAGGGTGAAGCTTTCTTT
TRBV7-6	-	TRBJ2-3	-	CASSSRTDTQYF	TGTGCCAGCAGCTCTCGCACAGATACGCAGTATTTT
TRBV15	-	TRBJ2-4	TRBD1	CATSRDPDRVANIQYF	TGTGCCACCAGCAGAGACCCAGACAGGGTGGCAAACATTCAGTACTTC
TRBV19	-	TRBJ1-2	TRBD1	CASSAGQNYGYTF	TGTGCCAGTAGTGCGGGACAGAACTATGGCTACACCTTC
TRBV5-8	-	TRBJ2-5	-	CASNPRGGSGEETQYF	TGTGCCAGCAACCCCCGGGGTGGTTCAGGGGAAGAGACCCAGTACTTC
TRBV11-2	-	TRBJ2-1	TRBD2	CASSLGGGLYNEQFF	TGTGCCAGCAGCTTAGGCGGGGGATTGTACAATGAGCAGTTCTTC
TRBV29-1	-	TRBJ2-1	TRBD2	CSVEGASGGAVEQFF	TGCAGCGTTGAGGGCGCTAGCGGGGGGGCGGTTGAGCAGTTCTTC
TRBV7-9	once	TRBJ1-5	-	CASSLELGQPQHF	TGTGCCAGCAGCTTAGAATTGGGCCAGCCCCAGCATTTT
TRBV6-5	-	TRBJ2-5	TRBD2	CASSYGLAGGGETQYF	TGTGCCAGCAGTTACGGGCTAGCGGGAGGAGGAGAGACCCAGTACTTC
TRBV5-1	-	TRBJ2-7	-	CASSLAVENEQYF	TGCGCCAGCAGCTTGGCCGTGGAGAACGAGCAGTACTTC
TRBV5-4	-	TRBJ2-3	-	CASSLFHSGSTDTQYF	TGTGCCAGCAGCTTGTTTCATAGCGGAAGCACAGATACGCAGTATTTT
TRBV7-3	-	TRBJ1-1	-	CASSLNAPGVDTEAFF	TGTGCCAGCAGCTTAAACGCGCCAGGGGTAGACACTGAAGCTTTCTTT
TRBV4-1	-	TRBJ2-3	-	CASSQDRSGTSTDTQYF	TGCGCCAGCAGCCAAGATCGGTCCGGGACTAGCACAGATACGCAGTATTTT
TRBV2	once	TRBJ1-3	-	CAIETWGGNTIYF	TGTGCCATTGAGACTTGGGGCGGAAACACCATATATTTT
TRBV7-9	-	TRBJ2-7	-	CASSLSGGEQYF	TGTGCCAGCAGCTTATCAGGGGGGGAGCAGTACTTC
TRBV13	-	TRBJ2-3	-	CASSYYKRAGLADTQYF	TGTGCCAGCAGCTACTATAAGCGGGCCGGGCTGGCAGATACGCAGTATTTT
TRBV7-2	-	TRBJ1-5	-	CASSFQGPSNQPQHF	TGTGCCAGCAGCTTTCAGGGTCCAAGCAATCAGCCCCAGCATTTT